Listed below are T cell receptor beta chains from one sample, sequenced in a study of blood T cell repertoires in COVID-19. Data came from immunoSEQ multiplex PCR; TCRdb stores just in-frame clones and leaves some out. This table has 180,000 or so clones, approximately 80% appearing once. The sequenced material came from peripheral blood. All receptors derive from a woman in her 50s with active or convalescent COVID-19. CDR3s include the opening cysteine and the closing phenylalanine or tryptophan. The D gene is left open where the match is weak. Size values are once, few and many counts, or a class for expanded clones, and some rows have none.

V,size,D,J,length,DNA,CDR3
TRBV19,NA,TRBD1,TRBJ2-5,14,TGTGCCAGTAGTATGACAGGGGGCGCTGAGACCCAGTACTTC,CASSMTGGAETQYF
TRBV28,NA,TRBD1,TRBJ1-1,15,TGTGCCAGCAGTTCCAACAGGGGAATAGACACTGAAGCTTTCTTT,CASSSNRGIDTEAFF
TRBV6-4,NA,NA,TRBJ2-1,12,TGTGCCAGCAGTGACTCCGGGGGTTTGCAGTTCTTC,CASSDSGGLQFF
TRBV24-1,few,TRBD1,TRBJ2-2,18,TGTGCCACCAGTGGTGCCGGGACAGGGAGGCTCGGCACCGGGGAGCTGTTTTTT,CATSGAGTGRLGTGELFF
TRBV19,NA,TRBD1,TRBJ1-2,14,TGTGCCACCAGGGAGGGACAGGGGGCAGCTGGCTACACCTTC,CATREGQGAAGYTF
TRBV9,few,TRBD2,TRBJ2-7,15,TGTGCCAGCAGCGGTAGCGGGAGCGGCCCCTACGAGCAGTACTTC,CASSGSGSGPYEQYF
TRBV11-3,NA,TRBD1,TRBJ2-7,14,TGTGCCAGCAGCCCCCGGGACAGAGTCTACGAGCAGTACTTC,CASSPRDRVYEQYF
TRBV7-2,NA,TRBD2,TRBJ2-3,16,TGTGCCAGCAGACCTACTAGCGGGAGCGGGACAGATACGCAGTATTTT,CASRPTSGSGTDTQYF
TRBV6-5,NA,NA,TRBJ2-7,15,TGTGCCAGCAGCTACAACGCGGACGGAGGCTACGAGCAGTACTTC,CASSYNADGGYEQYF
TRBV6-2/TRBV6-3,NA,NA,TRBJ1-2,15,TGTGCCAGCAGTCTCGCCACTTCAGGAACTTATGGCTACACCTTC,CASSLATSGTYGYTF
TRBV25-1,NA,TRBD2,TRBJ2-1,14,TGTGCCAGCAGTGAATGGCAGACTAGCTCCGAGCAGTTCTTC,CASSEWQTSSEQFF
TRBV28,NA,NA,TRBJ1-6,13,TGTGCCAGCAGTTTAGAAGAGAATTCACCCCTCCACTTT,CASSLEENSPLHF
TRBV9,NA,NA,TRBJ2-3,18,TGTGCCAGCAGCGTATTTGACTCACGGGGGGCAGGCACAGATACGCAGTATTTT,CASSVFDSRGAGTDTQYF
TRBV27,NA,TRBD2,TRBJ2-1,16,TGTGCCAGCAGTCCTCCGGCGGGAGCATTTTACAATGAGCAGTTCTTC,CASSPPAGAFYNEQFF
TRBV6-5,NA,NA,TRBJ1-1,13,TGTGCCAGCAGCCTGTATATGAACACTGAAGCTTTCTTT,CASSLYMNTEAFF
TRBV9,NA,NA,TRBJ1-2,14,TGTGCCAGCAGCGCCCAGACAGAGCTCTATGGCTACACCTTC,CASSAQTELYGYTF
TRBV5-1,NA,NA,TRBJ1-4,14,TGCGCCAGCAGCTTTGGGTCGGGGAATGAAAAACTGTTTTTT,CASSFGSGNEKLFF
TRBV4-3,NA,TRBD2,TRBJ2-7,20,TGCGCCAGCAGCCCTGAATACCTAGCGGGAGCCTCCCCGAAAGGCTACGAGCAGTACTTC,CASSPEYLAGASPKGYEQYF
TRBV7-9,NA,NA,TRBJ2-1,15,TGTGCCAGCAGCTTAGGACAGCTAAAGGTCGGGAGCCAGTTCTTC,CASSLGQLKVGSQFF
TRBV20-1,NA,TRBD2,TRBJ2-7,11,TGCAGTGCCGCGGGGACTACCGAGCAGTACTTC,CSAAGTTEQYF
TRBV9,NA,TRBD2,TRBJ2-1,16,TGTGCCAGCAGCCTCCAACCTGGACTAGCGAACAATGAGCAGTTCTTC,CASSLQPGLANNEQFF
TRBV30,NA,TRBD1,TRBJ1-1,14,TGTGCCTGGAACACAGGGGGACGGGACACTGAAGCTTTCTTT,CAWNTGGRDTEAFF
TRBV19,once,NA,TRBJ1-5,13,TGTGCCAGTAGTATAGCCCGGAATCAGCCCCAGCATTTT,CASSIARNQPQHF
TRBV6-5,NA,TRBD2,TRBJ2-7,16,TGTGCCAGCAGTTACGGAAAAGCGGGGGGAAATTACGAGCAGTACTTC,CASSYGKAGGNYEQYF
TRBV3-1/TRBV3-2,NA,NA,TRBJ2-2,13,TGTGCCAGCAGCCACGGGACTGTCGGGGAGCTGTTTTTT,CASSHGTVGELFF
TRBV19,NA,NA,TRBJ2-3,15,TGTGCCAGTAGTCCCCAGGCACTTGAGGGAGTTACGCAGTATTTT,CASSPQALEGVTQYF
TRBV6-6,few,TRBD1,TRBJ1-5,16,TGTGCCAGCAGCTCCGGGACAGGGGGCGCCTATCAGCCCCAGCATTTT,CASSSGTGGAYQPQHF
TRBV7-2,NA,TRBD1,TRBJ1-2,15,TGTGCCAGCAGCGCCCAGGACAGGGGTTGGTGGGGCTACACCTTC,CASSAQDRGWWGYTF
TRBV20-1,NA,NA,TRBJ1-4,11,TGCAGTGCTAGAGATCAGGCCAGGGGAATTTTT,CSARDQARGIF
TRBV7-6,NA,TRBD2,TRBJ2-3,16,TGTGCCAGCAGCTTAGCCACTAGCGGGAGCACAGATACGCAGTATTTT,CASSLATSGSTDTQYF
TRBV27,NA,NA,TRBJ1-2,15,TGTGCCAGCAGTTTAAAGGCACAGGCGAACTATGGCTACACCTTC,CASSLKAQANYGYTF
TRBV6-6,NA,NA,TRBJ1-6,14,TGTGCCAGCAGCACGGGTTGGGGGGATTCACCCCTCCACTTT,CASSTGWGDSPLHF
TRBV10-3,NA,NA,TRBJ1-1,16,TGTGCCATCAGTGAGCGGACCACAGGGCTGAACACTGAAGCTTTCTTT,CAISERTTGLNTEAFF
TRBV2,few,NA,TRBJ1-5,14,TGTGCCAGCAGTGAGCAGGAGGCGGATCAGCCCCAGCATTTT,CASSEQEADQPQHF
TRBV5-6,NA,TRBD1,TRBJ1-2,15,TGTGCCAGCAGCTCAGATCCCGGACAGGTATATGGCTACACCTTC,CASSSDPGQVYGYTF
TRBV7-2,NA,NA,TRBJ2-5,14,TGTGCCAGCAGCTCCCGGACAGCTCAAGAGACCCAGTACTTC,CASSSRTAQETQYF
TRBV19,NA,NA,TRBJ2-7,12,TGTGCCAGTAGTTTTCGAGGTGCGGAGCAGTACTTC,CASSFRGAEQYF
TRBV2,NA,TRBD1,TRBJ2-1,15,TGTGCCAGCACCCGACAGGGGGACTCCTACAATGAGCAGTTCTTC,CASTRQGDSYNEQFF
TRBV7-2,NA,NA,TRBJ2-2,16,TGTGCCAGCAGCCTTAATGGGCCCGTCGGGGGCGGGGAGCTGTTTTTT,CASSLNGPVGGGELFF
TRBV2,NA,TRBD2,TRBJ2-7,18,TGTGCCAGCAGTGAACAAAGTGGACTAGCGACCGAGGACTACGAGCAGTACTTC,CASSEQSGLATEDYEQYF
TRBV3-1/TRBV3-2,few,TRBD1,TRBJ1-6,18,TGTGCCAGCAGCCATCCCGGGACAGGCCTCTCCTATAATTCACCCCTCCACTTT,CASSHPGTGLSYNSPLHF
TRBV6-2/TRBV6-3,NA,NA,TRBJ1-1,14,TGTGCCAGCAGTTACTCGGGGGGAATCACTGAAGCTTTCTTT,CASSYSGGITEAFF
TRBV7-8,NA,TRBD1,TRBJ1-1,15,TGTGCCAGCAGCCAGACAGGGGCCCCTAACACTGAAGCTTTCTTT,CASSQTGAPNTEAFF
TRBV21-1,NA,NA,TRBJ2-5,19,TGTGCCAGCAGCTCCCAAGGGGAAGAACTAGCGGGAAACCAAGAGACCCAGTACTTC,CASSSQGEELAGNQETQYF
TRBV30,NA,NA,TRBJ2-3,15,TGTGCCTGGAGTGTACTAGCAAGAAGCACAGATACGCAGTATTTT,CAWSVLARSTDTQYF
TRBV7-2,NA,TRBD2,TRBJ2-5,18,TGTGCCAGCAGCTCCCCCCTGGGGCTAGCGGGGGGGAAAGAGACCCAGTACTTC,CASSSPLGLAGGKETQYF
TRBV9,few,NA,TRBJ2-3,13,TGTGCCAGCAGCGTAAAAGTGAGAGATACGCAGTATTTT,CASSVKVRDTQYF
TRBV28,few,TRBD1,TRBJ1-1,15,TGTGCCAGCAGAACACAGGGGGTCACGAACACTGAAGCTTTCTTT,CASRTQGVTNTEAFF
TRBV6-5,once,NA,TRBJ1-5,15,TGTGCCAGCTACACAGGGTTATATAGCAATCAGCCCCAGCATTTT,CASYTGLYSNQPQHF
TRBV30,NA,NA,TRBJ1-3,14,TGTGCCTGGAGTGTTCACAGGGCTGGAAACACCATATATTTT,CAWSVHRAGNTIYF
TRBV5-8,NA,NA,TRBJ2-7,13,TGTGCCAGCAGCTTGGCTGGGCCCTACGAGCAGTACTTC,CASSLAGPYEQYF
TRBV7-2,NA,NA,TRBJ2-3,15,TGTGCCAGCAGCTTGACCGCTACTACGGCAGATACGCAGTATTTT,CASSLTATTADTQYF
TRBV27,NA,NA,TRBJ1-2,15,TGTGCCAGCAGTCCGTTGAGACATAGTAGCTATGGCTACACCTTC,CASSPLRHSSYGYTF
TRBV6-5,NA,NA,TRBJ2-7,14,TGTGCCAGCAGTTTTCGCGTGTCTCGCTACGAGCAGTACTTC,CASSFRVSRYEQYF